This is a list of T cell receptor beta chains from one sample in a study of T cells in Graves' hyperthyroidism and ophthalmopathy. TCRdb re-derived calls from the multiplex PCR reads in MiXCR, one entry per CDR3 protein. The profile shows just under 750,000 distinct CDR3 sequences, under 45% of them singletons. Specimen: blood. These receptors all come from a middle-aged woman with Graves' hyperthyroidism. Each CDR3 is given with its conserved first and last residue. Size is stated for part of the rows, as once, few or many counts, or as a class when the clone is expanded.

clone_size: -; v_call: TRBV10-3; cdr3_aa: CAITGSRNEQFF
clone_size: -; v_call: TRBV7-2; cdr3_aa: CASSSPRQGHSGANVLTF
clone_size: -; v_call: TRBV12-3/TRBV12-4; cdr3_aa: CASSLAGRTWNQPQHF
clone_size: -; v_call: TRBV4-3; cdr3_aa: CASSQEELGGANVLTF
clone_size: many; v_call: TRBV7-2; cdr3_aa: CASSPGHVVPLHF
clone_size: -; v_call: TRBV10-3; cdr3_aa: CASRQPGGEQYF
clone_size: many; v_call: TRBV2; cdr3_aa: CASSDRLGFSSGANVLTF
clone_size: few; v_call: TRBV12-3/TRBV12-4; cdr3_aa: CASSEGVGGYEQYF
clone_size: many; v_call: TRBV5-5; cdr3_aa: CASSLERVRNTF
clone_size: -; v_call: TRBV19; cdr3_aa: CASSTRQEPYGYTF
clone_size: few; v_call: TRBV5-5; cdr3_aa: CASSGVPPIDRGVF
clone_size: many; v_call: TRBV7-9; cdr3_aa: CASSLAAGYQETQYF
clone_size: few; v_call: TRBV6-5; cdr3_aa: CASSSSQGTDYGYTF
clone_size: -; v_call: TRBV9; cdr3_aa: CASSVGVRTRHTGELFF
clone_size: -; v_call: TRBV5-5; cdr3_aa: CASTLPQGRHTGELFF
clone_size: -; v_call: TRBV7-6; cdr3_aa: CASSPGQHHEQYF
clone_size: few; v_call: TRBV4-1; cdr3_aa: CASSQDQGRMNTEAFF
clone_size: -; v_call: TRBV10-3; cdr3_aa: CAISARSGQPTGSAEQFF
clone_size: -; v_call: TRBV7-2; cdr3_aa: CASSQDRDGYGYTF
clone_size: few; v_call: TRBV12-3/TRBV12-4; cdr3_aa: CASSEARRRLKETQYF
clone_size: many; v_call: TRBV12-3/TRBV12-4; cdr3_aa: CASSFTSSGANVLTF
clone_size: -; v_call: TRBV20-1; cdr3_aa: CSASYRHTVATNEKLFF
clone_size: few; v_call: TRBV6-5; cdr3_aa: CASSDTGNYQPQHF
clone_size: -; v_call: TRBV10-3; cdr3_aa: CAISERTGEGPQHF